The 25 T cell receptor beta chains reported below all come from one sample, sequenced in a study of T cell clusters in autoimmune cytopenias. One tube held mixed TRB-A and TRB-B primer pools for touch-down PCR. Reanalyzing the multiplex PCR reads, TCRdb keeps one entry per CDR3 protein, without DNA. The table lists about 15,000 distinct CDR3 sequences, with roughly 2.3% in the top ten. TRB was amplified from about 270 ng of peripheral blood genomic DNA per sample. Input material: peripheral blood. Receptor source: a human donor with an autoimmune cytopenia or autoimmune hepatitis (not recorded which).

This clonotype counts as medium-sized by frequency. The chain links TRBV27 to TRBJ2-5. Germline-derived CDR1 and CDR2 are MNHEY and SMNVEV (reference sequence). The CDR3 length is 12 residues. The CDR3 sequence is CASCPSEETQYF.

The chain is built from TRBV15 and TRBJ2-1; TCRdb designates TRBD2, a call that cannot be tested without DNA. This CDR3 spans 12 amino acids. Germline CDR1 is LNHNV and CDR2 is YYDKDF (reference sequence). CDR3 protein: CASSLDQETQFF.

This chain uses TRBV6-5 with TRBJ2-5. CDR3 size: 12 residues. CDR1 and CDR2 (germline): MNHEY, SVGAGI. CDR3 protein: CASSSPQGTQYF.

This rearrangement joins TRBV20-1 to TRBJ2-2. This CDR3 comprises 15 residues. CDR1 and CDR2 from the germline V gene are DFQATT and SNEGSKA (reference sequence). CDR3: CSARGAIPNTGELFF.

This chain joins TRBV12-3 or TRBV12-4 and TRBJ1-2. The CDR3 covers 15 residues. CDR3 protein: CASSAHSGTTYGYTF.

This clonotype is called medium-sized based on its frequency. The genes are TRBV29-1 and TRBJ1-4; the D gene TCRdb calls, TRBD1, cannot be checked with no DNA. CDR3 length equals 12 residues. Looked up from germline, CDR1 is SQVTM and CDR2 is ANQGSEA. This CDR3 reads CSASSGFEKLFF.

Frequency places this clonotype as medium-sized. CDR3 residues: CASSPRGQETQYF. The chain uses TRBV19 and TRBJ2-5; TCRdb designates TRBD1, a call that cannot be tested without DNA. The CDR3 is 13 residues long. CDR1 and CDR2 (germline): LNHDA, SQIVND (reference sequence).

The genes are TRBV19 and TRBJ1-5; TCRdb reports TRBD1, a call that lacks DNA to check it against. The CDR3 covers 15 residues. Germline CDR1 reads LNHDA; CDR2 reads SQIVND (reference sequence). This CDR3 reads CASSIYTGGDQPQHF.

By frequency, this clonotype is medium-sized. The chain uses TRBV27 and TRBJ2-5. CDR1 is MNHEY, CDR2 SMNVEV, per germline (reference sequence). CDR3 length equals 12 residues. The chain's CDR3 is CASGWYQETQYF.

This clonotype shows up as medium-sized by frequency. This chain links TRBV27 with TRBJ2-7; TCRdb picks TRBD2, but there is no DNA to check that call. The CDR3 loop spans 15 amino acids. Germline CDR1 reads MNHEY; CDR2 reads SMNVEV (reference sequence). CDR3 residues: CASISSSGGSYEQYF.

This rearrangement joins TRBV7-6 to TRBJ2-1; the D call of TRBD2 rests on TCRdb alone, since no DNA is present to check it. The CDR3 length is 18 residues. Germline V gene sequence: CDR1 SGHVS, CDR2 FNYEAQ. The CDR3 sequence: CASSLVAGGAGGHNEQFF. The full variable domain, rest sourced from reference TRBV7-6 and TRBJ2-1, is GAGVSQSPRYKVTKRGQDVALRCDPISGHVSLYWYRQALGQGPEFLTYFNYEAQQDKSGLPNDRFSAERPEGSISTLTIQRTEQRDSAMYRCASSLVAGGAGGHNEQFFGPGTRLTVL.

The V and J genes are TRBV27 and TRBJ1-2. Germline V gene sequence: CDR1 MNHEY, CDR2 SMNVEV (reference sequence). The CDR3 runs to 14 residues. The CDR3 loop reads CASRSMGPNYGYTF.

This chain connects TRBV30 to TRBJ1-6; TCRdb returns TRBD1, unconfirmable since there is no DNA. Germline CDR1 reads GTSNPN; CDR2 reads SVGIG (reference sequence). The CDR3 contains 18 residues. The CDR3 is CASSSGTGGYLSVSTLHF.

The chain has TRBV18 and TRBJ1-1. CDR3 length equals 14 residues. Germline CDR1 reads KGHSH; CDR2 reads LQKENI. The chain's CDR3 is CASSPPGGRTEAFF.

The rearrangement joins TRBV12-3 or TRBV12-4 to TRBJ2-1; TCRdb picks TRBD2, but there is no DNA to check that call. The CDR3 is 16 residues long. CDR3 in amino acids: CASSPGRAGGQDEQFF.

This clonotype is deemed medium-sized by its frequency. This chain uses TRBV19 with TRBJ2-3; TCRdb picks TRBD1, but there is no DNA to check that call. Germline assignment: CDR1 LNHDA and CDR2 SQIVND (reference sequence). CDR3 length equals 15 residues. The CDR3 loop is CASSIAAGTTDTQYF.

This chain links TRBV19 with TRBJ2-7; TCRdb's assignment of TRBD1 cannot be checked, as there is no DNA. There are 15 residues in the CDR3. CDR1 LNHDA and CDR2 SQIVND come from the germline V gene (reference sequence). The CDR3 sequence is CASSIRTPSSYEQYF.

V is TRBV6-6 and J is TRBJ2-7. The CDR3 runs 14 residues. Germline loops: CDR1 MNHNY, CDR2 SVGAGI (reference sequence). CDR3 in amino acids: CASSSAGFSYEQYF.

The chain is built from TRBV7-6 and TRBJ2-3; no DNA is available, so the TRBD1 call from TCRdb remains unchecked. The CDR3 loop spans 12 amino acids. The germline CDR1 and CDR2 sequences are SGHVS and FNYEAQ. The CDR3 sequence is CASSSPADTQYF.

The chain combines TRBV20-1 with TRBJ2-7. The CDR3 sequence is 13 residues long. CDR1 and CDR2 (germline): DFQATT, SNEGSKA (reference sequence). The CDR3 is CSAGRPSSYEQYF.

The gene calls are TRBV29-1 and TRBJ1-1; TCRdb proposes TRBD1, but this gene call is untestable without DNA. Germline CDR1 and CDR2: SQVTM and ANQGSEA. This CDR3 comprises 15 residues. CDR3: CSVWGAGALNTEAFF.

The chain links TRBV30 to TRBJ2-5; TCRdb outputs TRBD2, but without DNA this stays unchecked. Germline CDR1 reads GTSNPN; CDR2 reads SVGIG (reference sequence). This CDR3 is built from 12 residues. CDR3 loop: CAWSAEARTQYF.

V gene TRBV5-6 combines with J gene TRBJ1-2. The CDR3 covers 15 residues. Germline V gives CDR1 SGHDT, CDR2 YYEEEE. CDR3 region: CASSAVDGGGYGYTF.

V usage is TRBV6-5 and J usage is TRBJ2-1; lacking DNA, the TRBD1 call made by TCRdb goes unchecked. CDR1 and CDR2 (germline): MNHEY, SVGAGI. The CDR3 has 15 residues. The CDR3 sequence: CASSERRGPYNEQFF.

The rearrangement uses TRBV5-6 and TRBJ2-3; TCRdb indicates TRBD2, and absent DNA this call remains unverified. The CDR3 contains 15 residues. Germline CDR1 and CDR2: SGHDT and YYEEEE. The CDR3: CASSLPGLDTDTQYF.